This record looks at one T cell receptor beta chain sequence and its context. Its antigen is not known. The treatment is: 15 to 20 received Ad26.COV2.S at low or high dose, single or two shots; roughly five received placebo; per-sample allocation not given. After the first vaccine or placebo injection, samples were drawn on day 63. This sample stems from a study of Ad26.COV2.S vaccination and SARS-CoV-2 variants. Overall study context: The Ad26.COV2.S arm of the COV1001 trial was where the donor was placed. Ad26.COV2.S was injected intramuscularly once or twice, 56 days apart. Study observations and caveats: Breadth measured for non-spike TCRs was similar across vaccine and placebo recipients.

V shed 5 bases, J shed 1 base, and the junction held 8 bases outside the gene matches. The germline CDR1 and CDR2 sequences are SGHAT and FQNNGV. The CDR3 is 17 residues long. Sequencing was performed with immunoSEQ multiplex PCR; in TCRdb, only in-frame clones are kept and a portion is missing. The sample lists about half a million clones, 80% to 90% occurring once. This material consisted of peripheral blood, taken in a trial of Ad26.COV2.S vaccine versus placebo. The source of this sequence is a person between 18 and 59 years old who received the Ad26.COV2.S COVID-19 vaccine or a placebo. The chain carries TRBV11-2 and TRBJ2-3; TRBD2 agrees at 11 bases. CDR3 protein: CASSLGLAGGRTDTQYF. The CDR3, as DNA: TGTGCCAGCAGCCTTGGGTTAGCGGGAGGGCGCACAGATACGCAGTATTTT.